This T cell receptor beta chain was sequenced during a study of cytomegalovirus exposure and HLA in healthy donors. About the study: The Caucasian-associated ancestry cluster held roughly 78% of a few hundred genotyped donors. Findings and limits, study-wide: Highest at DRB1 and lowest at HLA-C, TCR association rates differed among HLA loci in a later analysis.

The CDR3 covers 12 residues. CDR1 is SGHVS and CDR2 is FNYEAQ in the germline V gene. Trimming took off 5 bases at V and 3 bases at J, with 7 bases between the two ends. A word on this clone: Its antigen remains unknown.

Amplification used 60 Vbeta primers and 13 Jbeta primers. Assay: immunoSEQ multiplex PCR; the TCRdb copy retains only in-frame clones and omits some. The sample lists 100,000 to 130,000 clones, roughly three quarters seen once, with roughly 2% in the top ten. Sequencing was carried out using PBMCs. The clonotype was recovered from a man between 18 and 29 years old in good health and CMV-seronegative. The V gene is TRBV7-6, the J gene TRBJ1-1, with D hard to call. CDR3 sequence: CASSPVYTEAFF. CDR3 sequence (DNA): TGTGCCAGCAGCCCGGTGTACACTGAAGCTTTCTTT.